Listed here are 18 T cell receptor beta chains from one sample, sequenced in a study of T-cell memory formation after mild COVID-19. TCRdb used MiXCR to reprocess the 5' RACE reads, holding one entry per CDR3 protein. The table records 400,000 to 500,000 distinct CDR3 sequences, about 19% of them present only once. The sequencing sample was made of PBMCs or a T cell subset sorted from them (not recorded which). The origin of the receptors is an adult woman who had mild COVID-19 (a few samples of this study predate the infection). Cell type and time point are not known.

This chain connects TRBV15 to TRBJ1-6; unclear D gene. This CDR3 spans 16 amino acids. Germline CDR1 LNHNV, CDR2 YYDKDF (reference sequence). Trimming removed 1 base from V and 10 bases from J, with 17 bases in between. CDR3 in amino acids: CATSRGPADITSPLHF. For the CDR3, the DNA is TGTGCCACCAGCAGAGGACCGGCAGATATAACCTCACCCCTCCACTTT.

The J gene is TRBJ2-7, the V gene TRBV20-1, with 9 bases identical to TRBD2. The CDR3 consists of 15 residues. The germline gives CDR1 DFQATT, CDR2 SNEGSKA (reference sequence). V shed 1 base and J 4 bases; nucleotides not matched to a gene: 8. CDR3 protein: CSARGGAGGLYEQYF. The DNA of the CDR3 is TGCAGTGCTAGAGGCGGAGCGGGAGGACTATACGAGCAGTACTTC.

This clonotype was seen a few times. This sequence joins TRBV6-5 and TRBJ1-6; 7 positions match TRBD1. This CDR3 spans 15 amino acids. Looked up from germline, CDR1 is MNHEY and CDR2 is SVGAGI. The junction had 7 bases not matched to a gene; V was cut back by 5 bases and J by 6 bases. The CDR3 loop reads CASSTYRGSNSPLHF. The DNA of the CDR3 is TGTGCCAGCAGTACATACAGGGGCTCTAATTCACCCCTCCACTTT.

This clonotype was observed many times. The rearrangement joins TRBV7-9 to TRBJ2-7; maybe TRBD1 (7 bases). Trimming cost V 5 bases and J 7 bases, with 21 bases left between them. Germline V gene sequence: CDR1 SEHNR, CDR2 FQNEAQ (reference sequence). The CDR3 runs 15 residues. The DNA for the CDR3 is TGTGCCAGCAGCGACACAAATGAGGGGGCGGGGGAGCAGTACTTC. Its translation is CASSDTNEGAGEQYF.

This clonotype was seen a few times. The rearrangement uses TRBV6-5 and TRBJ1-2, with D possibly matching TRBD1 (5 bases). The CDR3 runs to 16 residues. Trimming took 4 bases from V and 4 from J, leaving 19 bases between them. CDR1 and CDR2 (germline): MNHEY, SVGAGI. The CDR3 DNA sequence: TGTGCCAGCAGTTGGCGGGACCGGGGAAAGGGCTATGGCTACACCTTC. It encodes CASSWRDRGKGYGYTF.

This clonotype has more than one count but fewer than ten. CDR3 loop: CASSQLERGYTF. In DNA, the CDR3 is TGTGCCAGCAGCCAGCTCGAGCGGGGCTACACCTTC. The chain has TRBV3-1 and TRBJ1-2; D unclear. V lost 3 bases and J lost 8, with 10 bases in between. The germline gives CDR1 LGHDT, CDR2 YNNKEL (reference sequence). This CDR3 has 12 residues.

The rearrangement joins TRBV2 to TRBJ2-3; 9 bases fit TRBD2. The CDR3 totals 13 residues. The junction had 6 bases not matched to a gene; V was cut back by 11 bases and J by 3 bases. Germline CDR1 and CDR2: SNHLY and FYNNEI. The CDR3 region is CAGWREGTDTQYF. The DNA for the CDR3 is TGTGCCGGGTGGCGGGAGGGAACAGATACGCAGTATTTT.

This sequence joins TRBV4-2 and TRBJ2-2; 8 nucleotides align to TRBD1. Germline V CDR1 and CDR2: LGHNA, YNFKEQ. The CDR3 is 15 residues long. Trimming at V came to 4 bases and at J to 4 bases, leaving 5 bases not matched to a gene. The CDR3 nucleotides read TGTGCCAGCAGCCCGGGACAGGCAACCACCGGGGAGCTGTTTTTT. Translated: CASSPGQATTGELFF.

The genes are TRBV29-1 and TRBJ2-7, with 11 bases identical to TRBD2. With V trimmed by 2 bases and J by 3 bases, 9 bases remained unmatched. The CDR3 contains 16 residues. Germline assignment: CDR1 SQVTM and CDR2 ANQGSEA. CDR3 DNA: TGCAGCGTTGAATTAGCGGGAGGGCCGGGTCTCTACGAGCAGTACTTC. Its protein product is CSVELAGGPGLYEQYF.

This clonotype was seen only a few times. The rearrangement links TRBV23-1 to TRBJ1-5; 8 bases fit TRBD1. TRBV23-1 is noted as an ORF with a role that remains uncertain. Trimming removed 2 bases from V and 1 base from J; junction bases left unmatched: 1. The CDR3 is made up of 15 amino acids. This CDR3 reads CASSQRDRSNQPQHF. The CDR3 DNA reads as TGCGCCAGCAGTCAAAGGGACAGGAGCAATCAGCCCCAGCATTTT.

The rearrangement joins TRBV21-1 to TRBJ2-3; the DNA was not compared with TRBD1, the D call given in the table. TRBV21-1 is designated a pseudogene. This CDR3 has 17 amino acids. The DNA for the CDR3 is TGTGCCAGCAGCTCAATAAACCGGGACAGAAGCACAGATACGCAGTATTTT. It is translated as CASSSINRDRSTDTQYF.

The CDR3 DNA reads TGTGCCACCAGCAGAGAGTACCAGGGGGGCAACTACGAGCAGTACTTC. Its protein product is CATSREYQGGNYEQYF. The chain is built from TRBV15 and TRBJ2-7; tentatively, D is TRBD1 (7 bases). In germline, CDR1 is LNHNV, CDR2 YYDKDF (reference sequence). The CDR3 totals 16 residues. The V gene lost 0 bases and the J gene lost 3 bases, with 15 bases spanning the gap.

The CDR3 coding sequence is TGTGCCAGCAGTGAAGTCGACAGGGGCGGGGAGACCCAGTACTTC. It codes for CASSEVDRGGETQYF. The rearrangement links TRBV2 to TRBJ2-5, with TRBD1 identical over 8 bases. CDR3 length equals 15 residues. CDR1 and CDR2 from the germline V gene are SNHLY and FYNNEI. V dropped 1 base and J dropped 5; count of bases not matched to a gene: 6.

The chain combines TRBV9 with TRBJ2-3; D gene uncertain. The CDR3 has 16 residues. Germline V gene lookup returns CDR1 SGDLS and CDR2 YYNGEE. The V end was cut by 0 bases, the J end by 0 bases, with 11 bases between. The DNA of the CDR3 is TGTGCCAGCAGCGTAGGCTCACCTTATAGCACAGATACGCAGTATTTT. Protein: CASSVGSPYSTDTQYF.

The CDR3 DNA reads as TGCAGTGCTATCCCCCAATTGGGAGTAGTCTACGAGCAGTACTTC. Its protein is CSAIPQLGVVYEQYF. The J gene is TRBJ2-7, the V gene TRBV20-1; a possible D gene is TRBD2 (5 bases). Germline loops: CDR1 DFQATT, CDR2 SNEGSKA (reference sequence). V lost 4 bases, J lost 3 bases, and 19 bases lay in between. The CDR3 is made up of 15 amino acids.

The CDR3: CAISEWGSGNDEQFF. In DNA, the CDR3 is TGTGCCATCAGTGAGTGGGGTAGCGGGAACGATGAGCAGTTCTTC. The rearrangement joins TRBV10-3 to TRBJ2-1; 8 bases fit TRBD2. The V gene end was trimmed by 1 base and the J gene end by 8 bases; junction bases not matched to a gene: 7. Germline lookup yields CDR1 ENHRY and CDR2 SYGVKD. The CDR3 length is 15 residues.

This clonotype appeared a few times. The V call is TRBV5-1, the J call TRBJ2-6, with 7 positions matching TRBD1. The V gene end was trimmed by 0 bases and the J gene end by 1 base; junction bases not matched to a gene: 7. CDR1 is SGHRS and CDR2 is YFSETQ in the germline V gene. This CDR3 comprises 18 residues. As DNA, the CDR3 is TGCGCCAGCAGCTTGGCCAGGGGGAAGTTGTCTGGGGCCAACGTCCTGACTTTC. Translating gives CASSLARGKLSGANVLTF.

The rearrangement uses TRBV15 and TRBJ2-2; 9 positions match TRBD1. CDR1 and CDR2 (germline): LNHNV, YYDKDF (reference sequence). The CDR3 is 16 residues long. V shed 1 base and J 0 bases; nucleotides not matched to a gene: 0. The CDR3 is CATSRGTGANTGELFF. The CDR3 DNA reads TGTGCCACCAGCAGAGGGACAGGGGCGAACACCGGGGAGCTGTTTTTT.